Each of the 10 T cell receptor beta chains below was sequenced from the same sample in a study of T cells in Graves' hyperthyroidism and ophthalmopathy. The CDR3 regions of TCR beta were amplified from RNA transcripts. The HTBI primer set drove a first-round RT-PCR of the TCR CDR3. TCRdb fed the multiplex PCR reads into MiXCR, producing one record per CDR3 protein. The sample includes hundreds of thousands of distinct CDR3 sequences, roughly a sixth seen only once; the top ten take around 3.3%. Sequenced: blood. The receptor source for this set is a woman aged 40 to 50 with Graves' ophthalmopathy.

This clonotype has a count of ten or more. This CDR3 reads CASRAGVVETQYF. DNA of the CDR3: TGTGCCAGCCGAGCGGGAGTCGTCGAGACCCAGTACTTC. The chain couples TRBV2 to TRBJ2-5; 8 bases line up with TRBD2. After removal of 8 bases from V and 5 bases from J, the junction contained 7 bases not matched to a gene. CDR1 and CDR2 from the germline V gene are SNHLY and FYNNEI. The CDR3 is 13 amino acids.

At least ten counts were recorded for this clonotype. The chain carries TRBV5-1 and TRBJ1-1; D ambiguous. V was shortened by 0 bases and J by 1 base, with 4 bases between the two germline ends. Germline V lookup: CDR1 SGHRS, CDR2 YFSETQ. The CDR3 sequence is 13 residues long. The CDR3 here is CASSLVPNTEAFF. The CDR3 nucleotides are TGCGCCAGCAGCTTGGTTCCGAACACTGAAGCTTTCTTT.

Comments on this clonotype: A clone one base away is much larger, so this may be a read error. No conserved phenylalanine or tryptophan ends this CDR3, so it is likely a read error. This chain joins TRBV3-1 and TRBJ1-2; 8 positions agree with TRBD1. The germline gives CDR1 LGHDT, CDR2 YNNKEL (reference sequence). V was clipped by 5 bases and J by 4 bases; unmatched bases: 9. The CDR3 length is 15 residues. The CDR3 reads CASSKKTGVSYGYTL. CDR3 nucleotides: TGTGCCAGCAGCAAGAAGACAGGGGTGAGCTATGGCTACACCCTC.

This clonotype was counted only a few times. The V call is TRBV6-1, the J call TRBJ1-6; D remains unclear. This CDR3 comprises 15 residues. CDR1 and CDR2 (germline): MNHNS, SASEGT. V lost 1 base, J lost 3 bases, and 7 bases lay in between. The chain's CDR3 is CASSEDSLYNSPLHF. CDR3 nucleotide sequence: TGTGCCAGCAGTGAAGACAGCCTCTATAATTCACCCCTCCACTTT.

As for this clonotype: A much larger clonotype is one base distant, so this may be a read error. The rearrangement links TRBV27 to TRBJ2-3; D perhaps matches TRBD2 (5 bases). CDR1 and CDR2 (germline): MNHEY, SMNVEV (reference sequence). This CDR3 is 17 amino acids long. The CDR3 bases are TGTGCCAGCAGTTTATCGATTGAGCGGTTGGGCACAGATACGCGGTATTTT. Its translation: CASSLSIERLGTDTRYF.

The chain employs TRBV6-1 and TRBJ1-1, with D perhaps TRBD1 (5 bases). Between the trimmed V and J ends, which lost 2 bases and 7 bases, there was a span of 14 bases. The germline gives CDR1 MNHNS, CDR2 SASEGT. CDR3 length: 14 residues. In DNA, the CDR3 is TGTGCCAGCAGTGAATCAGGGACTAACCTTGAAGCTTTCTTT. Protein sequence: CASSESGTNLEAFF.

This clonotype was recorded at least ten times. The chain is built from TRBV12-3 or TRBV12-4 and TRBJ1-6; a possible D gene is TRBD1 (6 bases). The CDR3 contains 15 residues. V was trimmed by 5 bases and J by 6 bases, leaving 14 bases between them. The CDR3 here is CASSPGDLGNSPLHF. In DNA form, the CDR3 reads TGTGCCAGCAGTCCAGGGGATTTAGGTAATTCACCCCTCCACTTT.

The chain is built from TRBV7-9 and TRBJ2-3; the match to TRBD2 covers 7 bases. Trimming at V came to 1 base and at J to 5 bases, leaving 6 bases not matched to a gene. This CDR3 is built from 15 residues. The V gene's germline CDR1 is SEHNR and CDR2 FQNEAQ (reference sequence). The CDR3 DNA sequence: TGTGCCAGCAGCTTAGGAGGGAGGGCGAGAGATACGCAGTATTTT. It translates to CASSLGGRARDTQYF.

Remarks on this clonotype: A read error may explain this, as a much larger clone is one base away. The chain carries TRBV6-1 and TRBJ1-3; D remains ambiguous. Germline V gene lookup returns CDR1 MNHNS and CDR2 SASEGT. The CDR3 consists of 15 residues. CDR3 nucleotides: TGTGCCAGCAGGGCCCCGGGTCTCTCTGGAAACACCACATATTTT. Translated: CASRAPGLSGNTTYF.

This clonotype was recorded only once. This chain links TRBV29-1 with TRBJ2-5, with D maybe TRBD1 (5 bases). In germline, CDR1 is SQVTM, CDR2 ANQGSEA. Trimming cost V 2 bases and J 7 bases, with 14 bases left between them. This CDR3 has 13 amino acids. CDR3 region: CSVEYTGQRTQYF. For the CDR3, the DNA is TGCAGCGTTGAATATACAGGTCAGAGGACCCAGTACTTC.